Only one count was recorded for the clone carrying this TCR beta chain. Its antigen remains unidentified. The DNA is left out, because the CDR3 cannot be placed on it with certainty; the CDR3 is given as TCRdb lists it. The data are from a study of shared clonotypes between healthy human individuals. At the level of the study: The study enrolled two women and three men aged 18 to 49.

The CDR3 adds up to 20 amino acids, both ends counted. From CD4+ cells came CD45RA+ naive and CD45RA-negative memory subsets. Study-level findings and limits: Generation probabilities of non-shared clonotypes were lower (relative to those shared by all four donors).

Assay: immunoSEQ multiplex PCR; the TCRdb copy retains only in-frame clones and omits some. Among approximately 2,000,000 clones listed, 85% to 95% were seen once. The material sequenced was naive CD4+ T cells from PBMCs. Subset of the sample: CD45RA+ positively selected. The rearrangement links TRBV21-1 to TRBJ2-5; the table names TRBD1, a call not compared with the DNA. TRBV21-1 is listed as a pseudogene. This clonotype was obtained from a man between 18 and 35 years old in good health. Some clones in this sample may be carry-over from other donors' samples. The CDR3 loop is CASSKKGTWAGGAPQETQYF.